The rows below give T cell receptor beta chains drawn from one sample of a study of cytomegalovirus exposure and HLA in healthy donors. Generated by immunoSEQ multiplex PCR, the TCRdb table keeps only in-frame clones and is missing some. The sample lists about 78,000 clones, approximately 84% seen once, with roughly 2.4% in the top ten. Sequenced: PBMCs. The receptors originated from a woman between 50 and 59 years old in good health and CMV-seronegative. Both conserved end residues are part of each CDR3. Fields, in order: CDR3 protein, CDR3 DNA, V gene, J gene, D gene, clone size. The D gene is left open where the match is weak. Size is omitted from some rows. Given values are once, few, many or a class for expanded clones.

cdr3_aa: CASVASGSSYGEQYF; cdr3_nt: TGTGCCAGCGTGGCTAGCGGGAGCTCCTATGGCGAGCAGTACTTC; v_call: TRBV6-5; j_call: TRBJ2-7; d_call: TRBD2; clone_size: NA
cdr3_aa: CASSLLPTGTDTQYF; cdr3_nt: TGCGCCAGCAGCCTTCTCCCTACAGGTACAGATACGCAGTATTTT; v_call: TRBV5-1; j_call: TRBJ2-3; d_call: NA; clone_size: NA
cdr3_aa: CASSPGGPYTGELFF; cdr3_nt: TGTGCCAGCAGTCCGGGGGGCCCATACACCGGGGAGCTGTTTTTT; v_call: TRBV7-9; j_call: TRBJ2-2; d_call: NA; clone_size: once
cdr3_aa: CASSPQTSGGQNIQYF; cdr3_nt: TGTGCCAGCAGTCCCCAAACTAGCGGGGGACAAAACATTCAGTACTTC; v_call: TRBV5-4; j_call: TRBJ2-4; d_call: TRBD2; clone_size: once
cdr3_aa: CASRGQGAWVQYF; cdr3_nt: TGTGCCAGCAGGGGACAGGGGGCTTGGGTGCAGTACTTC; v_call: TRBV5-6; j_call: TRBJ2-7; d_call: TRBD1; clone_size: few
cdr3_aa: CASSLGGLANTGELFF; cdr3_nt: TGTGCCAGCAGCTTAGGGGGACTAGCGAACACCGGGGAGCTGTTTTTT; v_call: TRBV7-2; j_call: TRBJ2-2; d_call: TRBD2; clone_size: NA
cdr3_aa: CASRQGLSTDTQYF; cdr3_nt: TGCGCCAGCAGGCAGGGGCTAAGCACAGATACGCAGTATTTT; v_call: TRBV5-1; j_call: TRBJ2-3; d_call: NA; clone_size: NA
cdr3_aa: CSVATPRQGGYTF; cdr3_nt: TGCAGCGTTGCAACCCCTCGGCAGGGGGGCTACACCTTC; v_call: TRBV29-1; j_call: TRBJ1-2; d_call: NA; clone_size: NA
cdr3_aa: CASSLASGLAGNEQFF; cdr3_nt: TGCGCCAGCAGCCTCGCTTCCGGACTAGCGGGGAATGAGCAGTTCTTC; v_call: TRBV5-1; j_call: TRBJ2-1; d_call: TRBD2; clone_size: NA
cdr3_aa: CASNRLAGPDTQYF; cdr3_nt: TGTGCCAGCAACCGACTAGCGGGGCCAGATACGCAGTATTTT; v_call: TRBV13; j_call: TRBJ2-3; d_call: TRBD2; clone_size: NA
cdr3_aa: CASSLDATGFGDEQFF; cdr3_nt: TGCGCCAGCAGCTTGGATGCTACAGGGTTTGGTGATGAGCAGTTCTTC; v_call: TRBV5-1; j_call: TRBJ2-1; d_call: NA; clone_size: NA
cdr3_aa: CASSQPKLGARGGTEAFF; cdr3_nt: TGCGCCAGCAGCCAACCCAAGTTAGGGGCGCGTGGTGGCACTGAAGCTTTCTTT; v_call: TRBV4-1; j_call: TRBJ1-1; d_call: NA; clone_size: NA
cdr3_aa: CASSDPSGSFYEQYF; cdr3_nt: TGCGCCAGCAGTGATCCTAGCGGGAGCTTCTACGAGCAGTACTTC; v_call: TRBV5-1; j_call: TRBJ2-7; d_call: TRBD2; clone_size: NA
cdr3_aa: CASSPGQFDTEAFF; cdr3_nt: TGTGCCAGCAGCCCGGGACAATTTGACACTGAAGCTTTCTTT; v_call: TRBV28; j_call: TRBJ1-1; d_call: NA; clone_size: NA
cdr3_aa: CASSEPTGGGYNSPLHF; cdr3_nt: TGTGCCAGCAGCGAACCCACAGGGGGCGGCTATAATTCACCCCTCCACTTT; v_call: TRBV9; j_call: TRBJ1-6; d_call: TRBD1; clone_size: NA
cdr3_aa: CASSLAEGTGANVLTF; cdr3_nt: TGTGCCAGCAGCTTAGCGGAGGGGACTGGGGCCAACGTCCTGACTTTC; v_call: TRBV7-2; j_call: TRBJ2-6; d_call: NA; clone_size: few
cdr3_aa: CASSVGIVPGGETQYF; cdr3_nt: TGTGCCAGCAGCGTAGGTATCGTGCCGGGGGGGGAGACCCAGTACTTC; v_call: TRBV9; j_call: TRBJ2-5; d_call: TRBD2; clone_size: NA
cdr3_aa: CATLGQADGYTF; cdr3_nt: TGTGCCACCTTGGGACAGGCGGATGGCTACACCTTC; v_call: TRBV28; j_call: TRBJ1-2; d_call: TRBD1; clone_size: NA
cdr3_aa: CASSHGTSLETQYF; cdr3_nt: TGTGCCAGCAGCCACGGGACTAGCTTAGAGACCCAGTACTTC; v_call: TRBV4-2; j_call: TRBJ2-5; d_call: TRBD2; clone_size: NA
cdr3_aa: CASSQFPGELFF; cdr3_nt: TGTGCCAGCAGCCAATTTCCAGGGGAGCTGTTTTTT; v_call: TRBV11-2; j_call: TRBJ2-2; d_call: NA; clone_size: NA
cdr3_aa: CASSSGLSSYEQYF; cdr3_nt: TGCGCCAGCAGCTCGGGATTAAGCTCCTACGAGCAGTACTTC; v_call: TRBV5-1; j_call: TRBJ2-7; d_call: NA; clone_size: NA
cdr3_aa: CASVSASGRNTGELFF; cdr3_nt: TGTGCCAGCGTTTCGGCTAGCGGGCGGAACACCGGGGAGCTGTTTTTT; v_call: TRBV28; j_call: TRBJ2-2; d_call: TRBD2; clone_size: NA
cdr3_aa: CASSASTDSYEQYF; cdr3_nt: TGTGCCAGCAGCGCCTCAACAGATTCCTACGAGCAGTACTTC; v_call: TRBV7-6; j_call: TRBJ2-7; d_call: NA; clone_size: NA
cdr3_aa: CASSQDPGAPYNEQFF; cdr3_nt: TGCGCCAGCAGCCAAGACCCAGGGGCCCCCTACAATGAGCAGTTCTTC; v_call: TRBV4-1; j_call: TRBJ2-1; d_call: NA; clone_size: NA
cdr3_aa: CSVEDERGGSGTQYF; cdr3_nt: TGCAGCGTTGAAGATGAGCGGGGTGGTTCGGGTACGCAGTATTTT; v_call: TRBV29-1; j_call: TRBJ2-3; d_call: TRBD2; clone_size: NA
cdr3_aa: CASSSGGFAYNEQFF; cdr3_nt: TGTGCCAGTAGTAGCGGGGGGTTTGCCTACAATGAGCAGTTCTTC; v_call: TRBV19; j_call: TRBJ2-1; d_call: TRBD2; clone_size: NA
cdr3_aa: CASSLFFQGGDYTF; cdr3_nt: TGTGCCAGCAGCTTATTTTTCCAGGGGGGTGACTACACCTTC; v_call: TRBV7-9; j_call: TRBJ1-2; d_call: TRBD1; clone_size: NA
cdr3_aa: CASSFLAGVAGANVLTF; cdr3_nt: TGTGCCAGCAGCTTTCTGGCGGGAGTGGCTGGGGCCAACGTCCTGACTTTC; v_call: TRBV5-6; j_call: TRBJ2-6; d_call: TRBD2; clone_size: NA
cdr3_aa: CASSPDRLQPQHF; cdr3_nt: TGTGCCAGCAGCCCGGACAGGTTACAGCCCCAGCATTTT; v_call: TRBV7-8; j_call: TRBJ1-5; d_call: TRBD1; clone_size: NA
cdr3_aa: CASRWGVEQFF; cdr3_nt: TGTGCCAGCAGGTGGGGGGTGGAGCAGTTCTTC; v_call: TRBV27; j_call: TRBJ2-1; d_call: NA; clone_size: few